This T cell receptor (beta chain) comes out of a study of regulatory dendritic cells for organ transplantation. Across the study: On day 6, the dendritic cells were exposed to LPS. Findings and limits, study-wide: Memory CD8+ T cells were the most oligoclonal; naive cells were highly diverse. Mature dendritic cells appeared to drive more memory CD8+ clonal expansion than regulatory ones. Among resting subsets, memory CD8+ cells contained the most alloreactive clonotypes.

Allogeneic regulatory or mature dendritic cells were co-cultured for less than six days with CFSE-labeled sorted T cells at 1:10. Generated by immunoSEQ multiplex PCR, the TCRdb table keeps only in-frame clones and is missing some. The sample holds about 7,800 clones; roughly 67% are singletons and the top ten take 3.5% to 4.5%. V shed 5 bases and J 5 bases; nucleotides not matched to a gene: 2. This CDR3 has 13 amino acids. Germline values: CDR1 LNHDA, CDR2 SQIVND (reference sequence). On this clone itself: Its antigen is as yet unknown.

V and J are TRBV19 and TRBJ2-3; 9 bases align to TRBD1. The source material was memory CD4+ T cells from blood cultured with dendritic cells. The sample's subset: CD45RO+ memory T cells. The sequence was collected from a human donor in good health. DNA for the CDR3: TGTGCCAGTAGTCGGACAGGGGAAGATACGCAGTATTTT. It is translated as CASSRTGEDTQYF.